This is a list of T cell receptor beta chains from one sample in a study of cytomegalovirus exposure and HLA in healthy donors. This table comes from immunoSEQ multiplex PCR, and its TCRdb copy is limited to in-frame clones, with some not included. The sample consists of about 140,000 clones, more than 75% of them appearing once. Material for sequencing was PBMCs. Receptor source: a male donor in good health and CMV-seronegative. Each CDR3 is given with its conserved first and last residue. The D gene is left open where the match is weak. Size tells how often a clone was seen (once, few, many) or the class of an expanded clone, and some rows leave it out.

CASSLGDRAYYEQYF,TGTGCCAGCAGTCTGGGGGACAGGGCATACTACGAGCAGTACTTC,TRBV28,TRBD1,TRBJ2-7,few
CASSASGDQPQHF,TGTGCCAGCTCAGCTTCGGGGGATCAGCCCCAGCATTTT,TRBV18,.,TRBJ1-5,few
CSAGTGAEQYF,TGCAGCGCCGGAACAGGGGCCGAGCAGTACTTC,TRBV29-1,TRBD1,TRBJ2-7,few
CASSSRSAGGQPQHF,TGTGCCAGCAGTTCCCGGTCCGCGGGGGGTCAGCCCCAGCATTTT,TRBV6-5,.,TRBJ1-5,.
CASSPIDRGRGTDTQYF,TGTGCCAGTAGCCCAATTGACAGGGGAAGGGGCACAGATACGCAGTATTTT,TRBV19,TRBD1,TRBJ2-3,.
CASSYGQGITEAFF,TGTGCCAGCAGCTACGGACAGGGGATCACTGAAGCTTTCTTT,TRBV5-6,TRBD1,TRBJ1-1,.
CASSFSGGEKLFF,TGCGCCAGCAGCTTTTCCGGGGGGGAAAAACTGTTTTTT,TRBV5-1,.,TRBJ1-4,once
CASSLWGTGLYGYTF,TGTGCCAGCAGCTTGTGGGGGACAGGGTTGTATGGCTACACCTTC,TRBV5-4,TRBD1,TRBJ1-2,.
CASLLAASYEQYF,TGTGCCAGCCTACTAGCGGCATCCTACGAGCAGTACTTC,TRBV7-6,TRBD2,TRBJ2-7,.
CASSERLAGGMDTQYF,TGTGCCAGCAGCGAGCGACTAGCGGGGGGCATGGATACGCAGTATTTT,TRBV5-4,TRBD2,TRBJ2-3,.
CASGRGTYNEQFF,TGTGCCAGCGGACGGGGAACCTACAATGAGCAGTTCTTC,TRBV6-5,.,TRBJ2-1,few
CASSEEGGQPQHF,TGTGCCAGCAGTGAAGAAGGGGGACAGCCCCAGCATTTT,TRBV6-1,.,TRBJ1-5,.
CASRPGGSANYGYTF,TGTGCAAGTCGCCCGGGAGGGTCAGCTAACTATGGCTACACCTTC,TRBV12-2,.,TRBJ1-2,.
CASTPHLKTTGTEAFF,TGTGCCAGTACTCCACACCTTAAGACGACGGGCACTGAAGCTTTCTTT,TRBV19,.,TRBJ1-1,.
CASSVGTSGPTDTQYF,TGTGCCAGCAGCGTCGGGACTAGCGGGCCCACAGATACGCAGTATTTT,TRBV5-4,TRBD2,TRBJ2-3,.
CAWSVPPGGPYGYTF,TGTGCCTGGAGTGTACCCCCAGGGGGCCCATATGGCTACACCTTC,TRBV30,TRBD1,TRBJ1-2,few
CASSLTGGYGYTF,TGTGCCAGCAGCCTAACAGGGGGCTATGGCTACACCTTC,TRBV27,TRBD1,TRBJ1-2,.
CASSPTGYTFYGYTF,TGTGCCAGTAGTCCGACAGGATATACCTTCTATGGCTACACCTTC,TRBV19,.,TRBJ1-2,.
CASSSGDSSYEQYF,TGCGCCAGCAGCTCAGGGGACAGCTCCTACGAGCAGTACTTC,TRBV5-1,TRBD1,TRBJ2-7,.
CASSLTAGGYNEQFF,TGTGCCAGCAGCCTTACAGCGGGCGGGTACAATGAGCAGTTCTTC,TRBV11-2,.,TRBJ2-1,once
CASSSLLDTQYF,TGTGCCAGCAGCTCCTTACTAGATACGCAGTATTTT,TRBV7-9,.,TRBJ2-3,few
CASSSPRQKTNEKLFF,TGTGCCAGCAGTTCCCCCCGACAGAAGACTAATGAAAAACTGTTTTTT,TRBV28,.,TRBJ1-4,.
CASSYKPRIHQPQHF,TGTGCCAGCAGTTACAAACCGAGGATTCACCAGCCCCAGCATTTT,TRBV6-5,.,TRBJ1-5,.
CSYGTSYEQYF,TGCAGCTACGGGACTTCCTACGAGCAGTACTTC,TRBV20-1,.,TRBJ2-7,.
CASSSATNEKLFF,TGTGCCAGCAGTTCTGCAACTAATGAAAAACTGTTTTTT,TRBV27,.,TRBJ1-4,.
CSVKGATGGSDTQYF,TGCAGCGTTAAAGGGGCGACAGGGGGTTCAGATACGCAGTATTTT,TRBV29-1,TRBD1,TRBJ2-3,.
CASSSTTGSQYF,TGTGCCAGCAGCTCCACGACAGGGAGCCAGTACTTC,TRBV11-2,TRBD1,TRBJ2-5,.
CATCLGQANSPLHF,TGTGCCACCTGCCTGGGACAGGCAAATTCACCCCTCCACTTT,TRBV6-1,TRBD1,TRBJ1-6,once
CASSPPGRRRGEQFF,TGTGCCAGCAGCCCCCCAGGAAGGAGGCGCGGTGAGCAGTTCTTC,TRBV7-8,.,TRBJ2-1,.
CASSLRGGNSYEQYF,TGTGCCAGCAGCTTAAGAGGGGGTAACTCCTACGAGCAGTACTTC,TRBV7-8,.,TRBJ2-7,.